The clone carrying this TCR beta chain was seen a few times. Sequencing was performed with immunoSEQ multiplex PCR; in TCRdb, only in-frame clones are kept and a portion is missing. The data show about 16,000 clones, 55% to 85% seen once. This record comes from a study of T cell repertoires in ileal Crohn's disease. This sample's time point: neoterminal ileum biopsy at postoperative endoscopy, about 6 months after surgery. This CDR3 has 14 residues. Germline values: CDR1 SGHTA, CDR2 FQGNSA. Unmatched junction bases numbered 9, after V lost 3 bases and J lost 7 bases. The TCR was taken from an adult with Crohn's disease. The V call is TRBV7-2, the J call TRBJ2-7; TRBD2 aligns across 7 bases. The specimen sequenced was ileal tissue. The CDR3 protein is CASSLLAGVGEQYF. CDR3 nucleotides: TGTGCCAGCAGCTTGCTCGCGGGAGTGGGTGAGCAGTACTTC. Supplemented by reference TRBV7-2 and TRBJ2-7, the full variable domain reads GAGVSQSPSNKVTEKGKDVELRCDPISGHTALYWYRQSLGQGLEFLIYFQGNSAPDKSGLPSDRFSAERTGGSVSTLTIQRTQQEDSAVYLCASSLLAGVGEQYFGPGTRLTVT.